The 29 T cell receptor beta chains presented below share a single source sample, sequenced in a study of tumor and adjacent non-tumor tissue in lung cancer (dated by TCRdb to between 2017 and 2018). RNA was extracted from bulk unsorted tissue and checked for quality with a NanoDrop ND-1000 and an Agilent 2100. The receptor library was made with multiplex PCR. Sequenced using an Illumina HiSeq 2500. TCRbeta libraries were constructed through three rounds of nested PCR with primers (Table S4) according to protocols modified from ARM-PCR. Clones were called with MiXCR by TCRdb after fastp trimmed the public reads at Q25, and only in-frame beta chains were retained. Identical CDR3 proteins give one entry, which carries the most common genes and DNA. This sample has roughly 150,000 distinct CDR3 sequences in its table, and approximately 72% of those were observed once. 15% to 20% of the sample is held by the ten biggest clonotypes.

Sequencing was carried out using lung tumor tissue. The receptors shown here come from a man between 60 and 75 years old with small cell lung cancer.

This chain uses TRBV6-1 with TRBJ2-7; perhaps TRBD2 as D (5 bases). Germline lookup yields CDR1 MNHNS and CDR2 SASEGT. The CDR3 length is 14 residues. The CDR3 DNA sequence: TGTGCCAGCAGGGTAGCCGGGATCAACTACGATCAGTACGTC. Amino acid sequence: CASRVAGINYDQYV.

Notes on this clonotype: This may stem from a read error, because a much larger clone lies one nucleotide away. The chain recombines TRBV20-1 with TRBJ1-6, with a tentative D call TRBD1 (6 bases). Germline CDR1 DFQATT, CDR2 SNEGSKA (reference sequence). This CDR3 contains 16 residues. CDR3 loop: CSARASTGFYKSPLHF. CDR3 nucleotide sequence: TGCAGTGCTAGAGCCTCTACAGGGTTCTATAAATCACCCCTCCACTTT.

Details on this clonotype: Germline is not matched at one junction end, which may reflect a read error. V is TRBV24-1 and J is TRBJ1-2; possibly TRBD1 for D (6 bases). The CDR3 spans 12 residues. The germline V gene has CDR1 KGHDR and CDR2 SFDVKD. The CDR3: CATSEPYGGYSF. DNA for the CDR3: TGTGCCACCAGTGAACCTTATGGGGGCTACAGCTTC.

As regards this clonotype: Since no conserved phenylalanine or tryptophan closes the CDR3, a read error is the likely cause. The chain employs TRBV11-2 and TRBJ2-3; no clear D. The CDR3 spans 12 residues. Germline values: CDR1 SGHAT, CDR2 FQNNGV. CDR3 nucleotides: TGTGTCAGCAGCTTAGATCGGGATACGCAGTATCTT. Translation gives CVSSLDRDTQYL.

Comment on this clonotype: A junction boundary mismatches the germline segment, possibly from a read error. The chain employs TRBV7-8 and TRBJ2-7; 11 bases are shared with TRBD1. CDR1 SGHVS and CDR2 FQNEAQ come from the germline V gene. The length of the CDR3 is 15 residues. The CDR3, as DNA: TGTGTCAGCAGCTTATCAGGACAGGGGGCTGGTGAGCAGTACTTC. It encodes CVSSLSGQGAGEQYF.

Details on this clonotype: One junction end does not reproduce the germline sequence, and a read error may be involved. J is TRBJ2-5 and V is TRBV11-2, with D unclear. Per germline, CDR1 SGHAT and CDR2 FQNNGV. The CDR3 runs to 15 residues. CDR3 amino acids: CASSLGLASVETQYF. CDR3 in DNA: TGTGCCAGCAGCTTAGGACTCGCGTCTGTAGAGACCCAGTATTTC.

This clonotype was found many times. This sequence joins TRBV10-3 and TRBJ2-3; possible D gene TRBD2, 6 bases. V was clipped by 2 bases and J by 6 bases, with 15 bases between them. This CDR3 spans 15 amino acids. Germline loops: CDR1 ENHRY, CDR2 SYGVKD. CDR3 protein: CAISEPGLGSDTQYF. DNA of the CDR3: TGTGCCATCAGTGAGCCGGGACTGGGGTCCGATACGCAGTATTTT.

V is TRBV20-1 and J is TRBJ2-1; 7 bases are a match to TRBD2. The length of the CDR3 is 14 residues. Looked up from germline, CDR1 is DFQATT and CDR2 is SNEGSKA (reference sequence). V gave up 6 bases and J gave up 4 bases; unmatched junction bases: 9. The CDR3 reads CSASLVGGYNEQFF. The CDR3 DNA follows: TGCAGTGCGTCGCTAGTGGGAGGGTACAATGAGCAGTTCTTC.

In this sample, this clonotype turned up once. One end of the junction does not line up with germline, which may come from a read error. Here the CDR3 DNA reads TGTGCCAGCAGTAGGTGGGACAGACCCTACGAGCAGTATTTC. Translation gives CASSRWDRPYEQYF. The rearrangement links TRBV6-5 to TRBJ2-7; 7 nucleotides align to TRBD1. Germline-derived CDR1 and CDR2 are MNHEY and SVGAGI. The CDR3 spans 14 residues.

This clonotype appeared many times. The gene calls are TRBV6-6 and TRBJ2-4; D unresolved. The CDR3 sequence is 12 residues long. Germline V gives CDR1 MNHNY, CDR2 SVGAGI (reference sequence). Between the trimmed V and J ends, which lost 0 bases and 13 bases, there was a span of 10 bases. CDR3 DNA sequence: TGTGCCAGCAGTTACTCGACTTTCAGACAGTACTTC. Translation gives CASSYSTFRQYF.

Turning to this clonotype: One base away lies a much larger clone, so this may be a sequencing read error. J is TRBJ1-6 and V is TRBV6-1; D might be TRBD1 (6 bases). The V gene lost 7 bases and the J gene lost 7 bases, with 17 bases spanning the gap. Looked up from germline, CDR1 is MNHNS and CDR2 is SASEGT. The CDR3 has 15 residues. CDR3 residues: CASNLQEGENSPLHF. CDR3 nucleotides: TGTGCCAGCAACCTACAGGAGGGGGAGAATTCACCCCTCCACTTT.

Worth noting for this clonotype: Its ends do not fully match the called genes, so a read error is possible. The chain uses TRBV11-1 and TRBJ2-3; no clear D gene. The CDR3 contains 13 residues. CDR1 is SGHAT, CDR2 FQDESV, per germline (reference sequence). CDR3 DNA sequence: TGTACCAGCAGCATAGGCCTCACAGATACGCAGTATTTT. It specifies CTSSIGLTDTQYF.

About this clonotype: This likely comes from a read error, as the CDR3 has no conserved phenylalanine or tryptophan at its end. The genes are TRBV20-1 and TRBJ2-7; D may be TRBD2 (5 bases). Germline CDR1 and CDR2: DFQATT and SNEGSKA (reference sequence). This CDR3 has 11 amino acids. Here the CDR3 reads CNARSSGEQYL. CDR3 bases: TGCAATGCTAGGTCCAGCGGCGAGCAGTACCTC.

To note about this clonotype: An end of the junction does not agree with germline; a read error may underlie this. The chain is built from TRBV29-1 and TRBJ2-3, with TRBD2 matching 12 bases. Germline V gene lookup returns CDR1 SQVTM and CDR2 ANQGSEA. The CDR3 runs to 14 residues. The CDR3, as DNA: TGCAACGTTTTAACTAGCGGGAGGATGGATACGCAATATTTT. This encodes CNVLTSGRMDTQYF.

This chain uses TRBV4-2 with TRBJ2-2; TRBD1 is a possible D gene (5 bases). The V end lost 7 bases, the J end lost 7 bases, and 19 bases lay between the germline ends. This CDR3 is built from 15 residues. Germline assignment: CDR1 LGHNA and CDR2 YNFKEQ. CDR3 protein: CASKLTGDDDGELFF. The CDR3 DNA reads as TGTGCCAGCAAACTAACAGGAGATGATGACGGGGAGCTGTTTTTT.

As for this clonotype: The junction departs from germline at one end; a sequencing error may be responsible. The chain employs TRBV29-1 and TRBJ1-2; a weak D match, TRBD1 (5 bases). Germline CDR1 reads SQVTM; CDR2 reads ANQGSEA. The CDR3 contains 16 residues. Here the CDR3 reads CSVGVAGDVGYYDYTF. CDR3 sequence (DNA): TGCAGCGTTGGGGTTGCCGGGGACGTCGGGTACTATGACTACACCTTC.

J is TRBJ1-1 and V is TRBV13; D not resolved. Germline assignment: CDR1 PRHDT and CDR2 FYEKMQ (reference sequence). The CDR3 consists of 11 residues. Trimming took 10 bases from V and 1 from J, leaving 7 bases between them. For the CDR3, the DNA is TGTGCCAACAATTCGAACACTGAAGCTTTCTTT. This translates into CANNSNTEAFF.

As for this clonotype: One junction end does not reproduce the germline sequence, and a read error may be involved. The chain links TRBV11-2 to TRBJ2-1; 10 nucleotides line up with TRBD2. Per the germline V gene, CDR1 is SGHAT and CDR2 is FQNNGV. CDR3 length: 16 amino acids. CDR3 sequence (DNA): TGTGCCAGCAGCTTAGGACTAGCGGGCGCCTACCCTGAGCATCTCTTC. Protein: CASSLGLAGAYPEHLF.

V and J are TRBV20-1 and TRBJ2-5; 9 nucleotides line up with TRBD2. V shed 1 base, J shed 7 bases, and the junction held 7 bases outside the gene matches. Looked up from germline, CDR1 is DFQATT and CDR2 is SNEGSKA (reference sequence). This CDR3 comprises 14 residues. CDR3 in amino acids: CSARARGRDGTQYF. The CDR3 DNA reads as TGCAGTGCTAGAGCACGCGGGAGGGATGGGACCCAGTACTTC.

This chain joins TRBV12-3 or TRBV12-4 and TRBJ1-2; TRBD1 matches 7 bases. CDR3 length: 15 residues. Trimming took 5 bases from V and 4 from J; bases not matched to a gene: 10. The CDR3 bases are TGTGCCAGCAGTCCGGGACAGTTTCTCGGCTATGGCTACACCTTC. It is translated as CASSPGQFLGYGYTF.

The table lists this clonotype with many counts. The CDR3: CATRTGASYEQYV. CDR3 in DNA: TGTGCCACCAGGACAGGGGCGTCCTACGAGCAGTACGTC. This chain links TRBV10-3 with TRBJ2-7, with 9 bases matching TRBD1. The V and J ends lost 10 bases and 1 base, in that order; junction bases with no gene match: 5. Germline V gene data show CDR1 as ENHRY and CDR2 as SYGVKD. The CDR3 length is 13 residues.

About this clonotype: Sequence at one end of the junction differs from germline and may be a read error. The CDR3 here is CDSSQELGTNTEAFF. CDR3 sequence (DNA): TGTGACAGCAGCCAAGAATTGGGGACAAACACCGAAGCTTTCTTT. This chain uses TRBV4-2 with TRBJ1-1; D is perhaps TRBD1 (6 bases). This CDR3 is built from 15 residues. Per germline, CDR1 LGHNA and CDR2 YNFKEQ.

On this clonotype: Since a much larger clone is just one base distant, this may be a read error. This chain links TRBV30 with TRBJ2-2; D uncertain. Trimming left V 1 base short and J 2 bases short, with 11 bases between. CDR1 and CDR2 from the germline V gene are GTSNPN and SVGIG (reference sequence). The CDR3 extends over 15 amino acids. The CDR3 here is CAWSGLTVNTGELFF. CDR3 DNA sequence: TGTGCCTGGAGTGGGCTAACAGTTAACACCGGGGAGCTGTTTTTT.

A note on this clonotype: A read error may explain this, as a much larger clone is one base away. The chain employs TRBV30 and TRBJ1-2; D remains unclear. CDR3 length: 15 amino acids. The germline V and J ends were trimmed by 1 base and 2 bases, with 14 bases remaining between them. Germline V gene data show CDR1 as GTSNPN and CDR2 as SVGIG (reference sequence). CDR3 sequence (DNA): TGTGCCTGGAGTGCGAGATACTGGATAAACTATGGCTACACCTTC. Protein product: CAWSARYWINYGYTF. The full variable domain, its missing parts supplied by reference TRBV30 and TRBJ1-2, is SQTIHQWPATLVQPVGSPLSLECTVEGTSNPNLYWYRQAAGRGLQLLFYSVGIGQISSEVPQNLSASRPQDRQFILSSKKLLLSDSGFYLCAWSARYWINYGYTFGSGTRLTVV.

Concerning this clonotype: This may come from a read error, since a much larger clone is one base off. The V and J genes are TRBV12-3 or TRBV12-4 and TRBJ2-3; tentative D call: TRBD2 (6 bases). Trimming took off 5 bases at V and 2 bases at J, with 17 bases between the two ends. The length of the CDR3 is 16 residues. The CDR3 DNA reads as TGTGCCAGCAGTGGGACTTCGCCGACCTACACAGATACGCAGTATTTT. Its translation is CASSGTSPTYTDTQYF.

This chain uses TRBV6-1 with TRBJ1-6; D perhaps matches TRBD1 (5 bases). The CDR3 covers 13 residues. Germline values: CDR1 MNHNS, CDR2 SASEGT. Trimming pared 11 bases from V and 8 bases from J, leaving 16 bases between. CDR3 nucleotides: TGTGCCTGCTGTGAATCGGGGGATTCACCCCTCCACTTT. It encodes CACCESGDSPLHF.

This clonotype has more than one count but fewer than ten. The chain carries TRBV5-4 and TRBJ2-3; 7 positions agree with TRBD2. Germline V gene sequence: CDR1 SGHNT, CDR2 YYREEE (reference sequence). This CDR3 comprises 15 residues. After removal of 0 bases from V and 4 bases from J, the junction contained 5 bases not matched to a gene. CDR3 bases: TGTGCCAGCAGCTTGGAGCGGGGAATCTCAGATACGCAGTATTTT. This sequence encodes CASSLERGISDTQYF.

The chain employs TRBV5-1 and TRBJ2-6; no clear D. Germline V gene lookup returns CDR1 SGHRS and CDR2 YFSETQ. Trimming cost V 4 bases and J 3 bases, with 5 bases left between them. The CDR3 spans 13 residues. CDR3 residues: CASSTGGANVLTF. The CDR3 region has the DNA TGCGCCAGCAGCACTGGTGGGGCCAACGTCCTGACTTTC.

On this clonotype: Because the CDR3 is missing its conserved closing phenylalanine or tryptophan, this is likely a read error. This chain uses TRBV12-3 or TRBV12-4 with TRBJ2-1; D is perhaps TRBD1 or TRBD2 (6 bases each). The CDR3 covers 15 residues. CDR3 bases: TGTGCCAGCAGTCGTCAGGGGAGGTCCTATAATGAGCAGTTCATC. This sequence encodes CASSRQGRSYNEQFI.